Listed below are T cell receptor beta chains from one sample, sequenced in a study of CD8+ T cells in alopecia areata. Assay: immunoSEQ multiplex PCR; the TCRdb copy retains only in-frame clones and omits some. The sample carries roughly 250,000 clones, about 68% recorded once. The source was CD4+ T cells sorted from blood, collected at week 0. Receptors originate from a human donor with alopecia areata. Each CDR3 is given with its conserved first and last residue. The D gene is left open where the match is weak. A clone size is listed for some rows: how often the clone was seen (once, few, many), or a class if it is expanded.

v_call	clone_size	d_call	j_call	cdr3_aa	cdr3_nt
TRBV15	NA	TRBD1	TRBJ1-2	CATSRADRGHAF	TGTGCCACCAGCCGAGCCGACAGGGGGCATGCCTTC
TRBV6-6	few	NA	TRBJ2-3	CASSYGLASDTQYF	TGTGCCAGCAGTTATGGGTTGGCCAGCGACACGCAGTATTTT
TRBV18	NA	NA	TRBJ2-7	CASSSDSSYEQYF	TGTGCCAGCTCGTCGGACAGCTCCTACGAGCAGTACTTC
TRBV25-1	NA	NA	TRBJ2-3	CASTPLETASTDTQYF	TGTGCCAGCACTCCCTTAGAGACGGCGAGCACAGATACGCAGTATTTT
TRBV6-6	once	NA	TRBJ2-4	CASSNIAKNIQYF	TGTGCCAGCAGCAATATAGCCAAAAACATTCAGTACTTC
TRBV9	once	TRBD1	TRBJ2-1	CASSAQTGLEQFF	TGTGCCAGCAGCGCCCAGACAGGGCTTGAGCAGTTCTTC
TRBV29-1	NA	NA	TRBJ2-5	CSVGVGETQYF	TGCAGCGTCGGGGTGGGAGAGACCCAGTACTTC
TRBV10-3	NA	NA	TRBJ1-1	CAISDPISAEAFF	TGTGCCATCAGTGACCCGATATCTGCTGAAGCTTTCTTT
TRBV5-1	NA	NA	TRBJ1-1	CASSFTTDTEAFF	TGCGCCAGCAGCTTTACGACGGACACTGAAGCTTTCTTT
TRBV5-1	NA	NA	TRBJ1-1	CASSPMGDGGTSEAFF	TGCGCCAGCAGCCCCATGGGAGACGGGGGAACATCTGAAGCTTTCTTT
TRBV2	NA	NA	TRBJ1-2	CASSGEGFYGYTF	TGTGCCAGCAGTGGCGAGGGTTTCTATGGCTACACCTTC
TRBV29-1	NA	TRBD1	TRBJ2-5	CSVERGTGRETQYF	TGCAGCGTTGAAAGAGGGACAGGGAGAGAGACCCAGTACTTC
TRBV29-1	once	NA	TRBJ1-1	CSVDSNPLLGEAFF	TGCAGCGTTGATTCTAACCCATTGCTGGGGGAGGCTTTCTTT
TRBV7-9	few	NA	TRBJ1-6	CASSLSGHSSSYNSPLHF	TGTGCCAGCAGCTTATCTGGTCACAGTAGCTCCTATAATTCACCCCTCCACTTT
TRBV2	few	NA	TRBJ2-2	CASSDKNTGELFF	TGTGCCAGCAGTGACAAGAACACCGGGGAGCTGTTTTTT
TRBV7-2	NA	TRBD1	TRBJ1-2	CASAQGASYGYTF	TGTGCCAGCGCTCAGGGGGCTTCCTATGGCTACACCTTC
TRBV25-1	once	NA	TRBJ1-1	CASSNAGGSTEAFF	TGTGCCAGCAGCAACGCCGGGGGTTCGACTGAAGCTTTCTTT
TRBV12-5	NA	NA	TRBJ2-5	CASGSFAGETQYF	TGTGCTAGTGGTTCCTTCGCAGGGGAGACCCAGTACTTC
TRBV7-2	NA	NA	TRBJ2-7	CASSFHTYEQYF	TGTGCCAGCAGCTTTCATACCTACGAGCAGTACTTC
TRBV7-2	NA	NA	TRBJ2-1	CASSRQSSSYNEQFF	TGTGCCAGCAGTCGACAGTCCAGCTCCTACAATGAGCAGTTCTTC
TRBV11-2	NA	NA	TRBJ2-5	CASSSLRGLVETQYF	TGTGCCAGCAGCTCCCTCCGCGGGTTAGTGGAGACCCAGTACTTC
TRBV2	NA	TRBD1	TRBJ2-7	CASSEPLLPGQVSYEQYF	TGTGCCAGCAGTGAACCCCTCTTACCGGGACAGGTCTCCTACGAGCAGTACTTC
TRBV2	NA	TRBD1	TRBJ2-5	CASRNGQGVETQYF	TGTGCCAGCAGGAACGGACAGGGGGTTGAGACCCAGTACTTC
TRBV29-1	few	NA	TRBJ2-1	CSVRGAGEQFF	TGCAGCGTTCGGGGGGCTGGTGAGCAGTTCTTC
TRBV27	NA	NA	TRBJ1-6	CASSKVRPPQGNSPLHF	TGTGCCAGCAGCAAAGTCCGACCACCTCAGGGGAATTCACCCCTCCACTTT
TRBV7-3	NA	NA	TRBJ2-1	CASSPRTAYSEQFF	TGTGCCAGCAGCCCGCGGACAGCCTATTCTGAGCAGTTCTTC
TRBV29-1	NA	TRBD1	TRBJ2-1	CSVEREPGQVQFF	TGCAGCGTTGAAAGGGAACCGGGACAGGTGCAGTTCTTC
TRBV29-1	few	TRBD1	TRBJ2-7	CSVEGQGAGEQYF	TGCAGCGTTGAAGGGCAGGGGGCAGGGGAGCAGTACTTC
TRBV2	NA	NA	TRBJ1-3	CASSDGGTIYF	TGTGCCAGCAGTGACGGAGGGACCATATATTTT
TRBV7-9	few	NA	TRBJ2-5	CASSLNRQTQYF	TGTGCCAGCAGCTTAAATCGGCAGACCCAGTACTTC
TRBV6-1	NA	TRBD2	TRBJ2-7	CASDAGVYYEQYF	TGTGCCAGTGATGCGGGGGTATACTACGAGCAGTACTTC
TRBV25-1	once	NA	TRBJ1-2	CASSELGSYTF	TGTGCCAGCAGTGAATTGGGGAGTTACACCTTC
TRBV5-1	NA	NA	TRBJ1-2	CASSLSGAGYGYTF	TGCGCCAGCAGCTTGTCAGGGGCTGGCTATGGCTACACCTTC